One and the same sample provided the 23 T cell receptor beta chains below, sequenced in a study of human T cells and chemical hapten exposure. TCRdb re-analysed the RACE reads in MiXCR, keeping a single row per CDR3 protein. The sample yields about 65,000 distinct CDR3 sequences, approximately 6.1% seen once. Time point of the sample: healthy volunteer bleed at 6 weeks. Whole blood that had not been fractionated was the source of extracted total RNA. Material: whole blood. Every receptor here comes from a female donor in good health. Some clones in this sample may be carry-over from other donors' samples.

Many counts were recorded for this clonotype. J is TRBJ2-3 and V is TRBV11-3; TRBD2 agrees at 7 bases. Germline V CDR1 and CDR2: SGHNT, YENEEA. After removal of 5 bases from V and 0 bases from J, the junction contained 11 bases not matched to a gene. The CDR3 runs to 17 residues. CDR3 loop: CASSPDSYSGSTDTQYF. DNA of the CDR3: TGTGCCAGCAGCCCCGACTCGTATAGCGGGAGCACAGATACGCAGTATTTT.

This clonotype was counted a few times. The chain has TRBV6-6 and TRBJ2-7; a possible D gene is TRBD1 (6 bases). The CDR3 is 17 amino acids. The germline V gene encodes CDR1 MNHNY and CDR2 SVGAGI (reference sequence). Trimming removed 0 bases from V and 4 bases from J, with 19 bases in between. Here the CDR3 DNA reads TGTGCCAGCAGTTACTCGAAGGGGGTGGACAGATTATACGAGCAGTACTTC. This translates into CASSYSKGVDRLYEQYF.

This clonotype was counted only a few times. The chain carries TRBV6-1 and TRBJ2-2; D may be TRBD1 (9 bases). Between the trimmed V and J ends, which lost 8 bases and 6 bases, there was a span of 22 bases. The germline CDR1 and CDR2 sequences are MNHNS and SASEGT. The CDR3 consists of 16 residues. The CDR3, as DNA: TGTGCCAGCCGGGACAGGGTTGCGGGAGGTGCCGGGGAGCTGTTTTTT. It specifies CASRDRVAGGAGELFF.

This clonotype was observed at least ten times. CDR3 region: CAYPRGANEQYF. The CDR3 DNA sequence: TGTGCCTACCCCCGGGGGGCCAACGAGCAGTACTTC. The chain links TRBV30 to TRBJ2-7; D might be TRBD2 (7 bases). V lost 7 bases, J lost 5 bases, and 15 bases lay in between. This CDR3 is 12 amino acids long. CDR1 is GTSNPN, CDR2 SVGIG, per germline (reference sequence). Looking up the rest from reference TRBV30 and TRBJ2-7 gives the full variable domain: SQTIHQWPATLVQPVGSPLSLECTVEGTSNPNLYWYRQAAGRGLQLLFYSVGIGQISSEVPQNLSASRPQDRQFILSSKKLLLSDSGFYLCAYPRGANEQYFGPGTRLTVT.

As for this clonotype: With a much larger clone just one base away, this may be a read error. This CDR3 reads CASSEYHGRQETQYF. The CDR3 coding sequence is TGTGCCAGCAGTGAATACCATGGACGGCAAGAGACCCAGTACTTC. The rearrangement joins TRBV25-1 to TRBJ2-5; unclear D gene. Looked up from germline, CDR1 is MGHDK and CDR2 is SYGVNS. V was pared by 0 bases and J by 2 bases, with 10 bases between. The CDR3 covers 15 residues. The full variable domain, rest sourced from reference TRBV25-1 and TRBJ2-5, is EADIYQTPRYLVIGTGKKITLECSQTMGHDKMYWYQQDPGMELHLIHYSYGVNSTEKGDLSSESTVSRIRTEHFPLTLESARPSHTSQYLCASSEYHGRQETQYFGPGTRLLVL.

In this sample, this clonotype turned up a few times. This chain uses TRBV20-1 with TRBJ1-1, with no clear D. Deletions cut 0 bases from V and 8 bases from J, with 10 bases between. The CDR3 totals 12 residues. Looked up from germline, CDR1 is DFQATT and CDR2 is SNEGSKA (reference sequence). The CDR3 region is CSARERLREAFF. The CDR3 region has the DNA TGCAGTGCTAGAGAGCGTCTGAGGGAAGCTTTCTTT.

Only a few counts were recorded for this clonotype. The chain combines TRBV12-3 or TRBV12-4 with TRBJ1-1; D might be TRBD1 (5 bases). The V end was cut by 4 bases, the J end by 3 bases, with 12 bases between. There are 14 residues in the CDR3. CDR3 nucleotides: TGTGCCAGCAGTTCTCAGGGAGGGGACACTGAAGCTTTCTTT. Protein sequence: CASSSQGGDTEAFF.

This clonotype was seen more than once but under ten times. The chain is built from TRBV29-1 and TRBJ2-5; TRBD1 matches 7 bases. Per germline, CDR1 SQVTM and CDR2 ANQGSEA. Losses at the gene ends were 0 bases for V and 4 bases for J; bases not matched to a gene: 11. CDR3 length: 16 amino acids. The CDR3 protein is CSVEDPEHRGAETQYF. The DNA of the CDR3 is TGCAGCGTTGAAGATCCCGAACACAGGGGCGCAGAGACCCAGTACTTC. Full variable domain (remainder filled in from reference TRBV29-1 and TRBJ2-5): SAVISQKPSRDICQRGTSLTIQCQVDSQVTMMFWYRQQPGQSLTLIATANQGSEATYESGFVIDKFPISRPNLTFSTLTVSNMSPEDSSIYLCSVEDPEHRGAETQYFGPGTRLLVL.

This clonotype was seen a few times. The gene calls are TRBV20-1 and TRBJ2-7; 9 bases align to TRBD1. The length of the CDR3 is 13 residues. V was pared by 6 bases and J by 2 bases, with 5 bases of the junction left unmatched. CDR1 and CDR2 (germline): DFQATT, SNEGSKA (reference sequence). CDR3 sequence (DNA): TGCAGTGCAAGGGACAGGGCTACCTACGAGCAGTACTTC. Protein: CSARDRATYEQYF.

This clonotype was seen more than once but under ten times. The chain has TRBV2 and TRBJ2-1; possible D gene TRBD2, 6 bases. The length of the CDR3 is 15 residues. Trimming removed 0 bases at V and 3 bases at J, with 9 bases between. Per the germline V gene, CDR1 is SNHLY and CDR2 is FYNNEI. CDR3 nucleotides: TGTGCCAGCAGTGAAGCGGAGACTAGCTACAATGAGCAGTTCTTC. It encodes CASSEAETSYNEQFF.

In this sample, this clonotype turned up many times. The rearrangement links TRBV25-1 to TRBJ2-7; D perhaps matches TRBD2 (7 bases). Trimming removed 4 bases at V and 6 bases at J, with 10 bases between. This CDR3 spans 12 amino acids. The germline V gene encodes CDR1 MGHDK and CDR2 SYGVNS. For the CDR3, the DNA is TGTGCCAGCAGTGGGGGGGGGGCCGAGCAGTACTTC. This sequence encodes CASSGGGAEQYF.

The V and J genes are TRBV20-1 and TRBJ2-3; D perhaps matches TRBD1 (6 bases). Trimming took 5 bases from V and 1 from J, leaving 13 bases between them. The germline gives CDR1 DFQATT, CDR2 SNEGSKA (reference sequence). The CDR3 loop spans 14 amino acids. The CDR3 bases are TGCAGTGCTCAGGACAGACCTCGCACAGATACGCAGTATTTT. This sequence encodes CSAQDRPRTDTQYF.

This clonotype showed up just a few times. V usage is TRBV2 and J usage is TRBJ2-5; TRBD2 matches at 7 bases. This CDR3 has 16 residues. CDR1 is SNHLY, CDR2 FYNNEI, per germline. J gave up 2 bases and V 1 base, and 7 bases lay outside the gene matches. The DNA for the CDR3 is TGTGCCAGCAGTGAAGGGGTAGCGGGTTATCAAGAGACCCAGTACTTC. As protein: CASSEGVAGYQETQYF.

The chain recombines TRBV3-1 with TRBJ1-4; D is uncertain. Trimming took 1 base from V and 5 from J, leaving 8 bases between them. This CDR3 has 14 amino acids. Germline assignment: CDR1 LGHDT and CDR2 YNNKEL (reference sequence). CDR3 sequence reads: CASSQARRNEKLFF. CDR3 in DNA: TGTGCCAGCAGCCAAGCCAGAAGAAATGAAAAACTGTTTTTT.

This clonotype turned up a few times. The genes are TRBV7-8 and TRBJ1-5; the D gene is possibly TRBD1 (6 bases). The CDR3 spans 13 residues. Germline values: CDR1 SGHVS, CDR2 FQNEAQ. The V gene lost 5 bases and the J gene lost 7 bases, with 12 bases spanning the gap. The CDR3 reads CASSPGAWQPQHF. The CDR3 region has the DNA TGTGCCAGCAGCCCAGGGGCCTGGCAGCCCCAGCATTTT.

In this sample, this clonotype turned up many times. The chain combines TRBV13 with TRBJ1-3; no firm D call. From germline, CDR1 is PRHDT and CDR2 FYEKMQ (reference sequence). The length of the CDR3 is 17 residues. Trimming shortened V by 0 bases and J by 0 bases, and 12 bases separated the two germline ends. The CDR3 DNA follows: TGTGCCAGCAGCTTAGGGGCTGCAGGCCCCTCTGGAAACACCATATATTTT. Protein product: CASSLGAAGPSGNTIYF.

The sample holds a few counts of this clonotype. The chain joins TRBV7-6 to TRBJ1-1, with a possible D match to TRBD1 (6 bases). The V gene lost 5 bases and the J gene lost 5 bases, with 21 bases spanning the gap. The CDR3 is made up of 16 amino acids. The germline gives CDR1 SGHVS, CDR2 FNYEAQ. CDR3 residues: CASSERTGNMGTEAFF. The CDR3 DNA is TGTGCCAGCAGCGAAAGAACAGGGAACATGGGGACTGAAGCTTTCTTT.

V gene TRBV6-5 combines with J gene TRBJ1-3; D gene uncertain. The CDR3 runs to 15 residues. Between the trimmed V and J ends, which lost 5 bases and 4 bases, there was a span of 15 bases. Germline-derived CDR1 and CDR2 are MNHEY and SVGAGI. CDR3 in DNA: TGTGCCAGCAGTAGACATGTGGCGGAAGGAAACACCATATATTTT. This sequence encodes CASSRHVAEGNTIYF.

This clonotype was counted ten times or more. This CDR3 reads CASSVEQGVGTDTQYF. CDR3 coding DNA: TGTGCCAGCAGCGTAGAGCAGGGGGTCGGCACAGATACGCAGTATTTT. The chain links TRBV9 to TRBJ2-3; the match to TRBD1 covers 7 bases. Germline-derived CDR1 and CDR2 are SGDLS and YYNGEE. This CDR3 comprises 16 residues. After removal of 0 bases from V and 1 base from J, the junction contained 5 bases not matched to a gene.

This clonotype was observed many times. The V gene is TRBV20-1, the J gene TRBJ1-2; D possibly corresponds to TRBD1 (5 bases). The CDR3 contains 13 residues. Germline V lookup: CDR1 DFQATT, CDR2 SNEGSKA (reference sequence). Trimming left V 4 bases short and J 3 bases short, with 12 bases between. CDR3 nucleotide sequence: TGCAGTGCTACCTCGCAGGGCCACTATGGCTACACCTTC. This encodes CSATSQGHYGYTF.

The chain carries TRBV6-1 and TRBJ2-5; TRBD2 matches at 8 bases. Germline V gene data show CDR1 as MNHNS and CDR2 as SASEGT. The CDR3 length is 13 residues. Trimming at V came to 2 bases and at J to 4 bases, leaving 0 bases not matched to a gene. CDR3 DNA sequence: TGTGCCAGCAGTGAACTAGCGGGAGAGACCCAGTACTTC. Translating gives CASSELAGETQYF.

The DNA for the CDR3 is TGCGCCAGCAGCCTCACCCTAGAGCGAGCTTTCTTT. It specifies CASSLTLERAFF. The rearrangement joins TRBV4-1 to TRBJ1-1; the D is unclear. The CDR3 totals 12 residues. Germline values: CDR1 MGHRA, CDR2 YSYEKL. V was pared by 4 bases and J by 10 bases, with 13 bases between.

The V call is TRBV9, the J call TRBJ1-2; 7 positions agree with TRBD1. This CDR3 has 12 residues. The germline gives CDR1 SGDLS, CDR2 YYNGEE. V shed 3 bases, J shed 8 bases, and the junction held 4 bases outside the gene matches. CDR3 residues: CASSGRGLGYTF. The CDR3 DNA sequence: TGTGCCAGCAGCGGGAGGGGGCTCGGCTACACCTTC.